This T cell receptor beta chain was sequenced for a study of T cell repertoires in cytomegalovirus infection. This clonotype showed up many times. What it binds is unknown. CDR3 length: 15 amino acids. The germline V gene encodes CDR1 SGHVS and CDR2 FNYEAQ. Trimming took 5 bases from V and 5 from J; bases not matched to a gene: 7. Using its own MiXCR run on the reads, TCRdb lists one record per CDR3 protein. The data contain fewer than 850,000 distinct CDR3 sequences, roughly 28% of them seen just once; the ten biggest clones take up around 14%. The material sequenced was cultured CD8+ T cells from PBMCs, taken from culture after CMV antigen stimulation. The TCR sequence derives from a human donor in good health (CMV status not recorded). Some clones in this sample may be carry-over from other donors' samples. The V gene is TRBV7-6, the J gene TRBJ2-3; TRBD2 matches at 10 bases. This CDR3 is CASSEAGGRGDTQYF. The CDR3 DNA reads as TGTGCCAGCAGCGAAGCGGGGGGGCGTGGAGATACGCAGTATTTT.